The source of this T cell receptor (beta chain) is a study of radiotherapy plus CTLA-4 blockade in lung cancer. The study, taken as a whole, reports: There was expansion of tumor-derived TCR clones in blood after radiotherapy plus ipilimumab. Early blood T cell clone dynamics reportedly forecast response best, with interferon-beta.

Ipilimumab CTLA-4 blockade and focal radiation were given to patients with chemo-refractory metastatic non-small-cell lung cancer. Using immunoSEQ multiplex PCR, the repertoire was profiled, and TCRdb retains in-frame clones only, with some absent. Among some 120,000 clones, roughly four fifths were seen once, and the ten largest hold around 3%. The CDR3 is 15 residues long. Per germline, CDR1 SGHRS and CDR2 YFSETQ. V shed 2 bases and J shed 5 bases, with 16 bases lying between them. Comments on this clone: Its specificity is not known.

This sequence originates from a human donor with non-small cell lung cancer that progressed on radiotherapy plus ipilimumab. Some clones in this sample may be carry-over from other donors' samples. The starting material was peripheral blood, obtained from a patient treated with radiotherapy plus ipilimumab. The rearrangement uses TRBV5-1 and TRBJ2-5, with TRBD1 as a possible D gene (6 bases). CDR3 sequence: CASSLINRVVETQYF. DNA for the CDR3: TGCGCCAGCAGCTTAATCAACAGGGTGGTGGAGACCCAGTACTTC.